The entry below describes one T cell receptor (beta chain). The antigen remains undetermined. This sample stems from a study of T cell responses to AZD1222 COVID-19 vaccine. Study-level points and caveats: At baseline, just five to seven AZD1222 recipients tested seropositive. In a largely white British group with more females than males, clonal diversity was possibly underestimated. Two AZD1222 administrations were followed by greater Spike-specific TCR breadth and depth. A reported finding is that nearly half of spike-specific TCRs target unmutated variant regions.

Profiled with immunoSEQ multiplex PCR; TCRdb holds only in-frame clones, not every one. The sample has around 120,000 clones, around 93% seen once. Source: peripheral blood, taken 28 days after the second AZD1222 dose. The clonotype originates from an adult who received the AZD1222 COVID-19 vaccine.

In DNA, the CDR3 is TGTGCCAGCAGCCGCATAATCGGGACAGTCTATGGCTACACCTTC. It translates to CASSRIIGTVYGYTF. V is TRBV4-2 and J is TRBJ1-2; 7 nucleotides align to TRBD1. There are 15 residues in the CDR3. Germline CDR1 is LGHNA and CDR2 is YNFKEQ. J gave up 4 bases and V 4 bases, and 9 bases lay outside the gene matches.